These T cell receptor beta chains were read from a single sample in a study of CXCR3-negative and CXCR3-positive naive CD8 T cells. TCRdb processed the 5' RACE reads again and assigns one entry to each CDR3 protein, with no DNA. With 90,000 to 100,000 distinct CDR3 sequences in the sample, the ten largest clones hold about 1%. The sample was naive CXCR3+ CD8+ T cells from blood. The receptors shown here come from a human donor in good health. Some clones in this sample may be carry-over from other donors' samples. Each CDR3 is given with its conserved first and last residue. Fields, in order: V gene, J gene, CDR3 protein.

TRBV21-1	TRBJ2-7	CASSPRDRGPGEQYF
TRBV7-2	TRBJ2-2	CASSPTSARELFF
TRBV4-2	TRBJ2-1	CASSPSGSGEYNEQFF
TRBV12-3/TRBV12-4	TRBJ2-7	CASSPTDRESYEQYF
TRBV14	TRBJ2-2	CASSQVEQNTGELFF
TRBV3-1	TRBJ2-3	CASSPISSGDSTDTQYF
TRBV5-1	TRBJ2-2	CASSLDSLTGELFF
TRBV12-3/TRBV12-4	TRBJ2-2	CASWGVGPPGELFF
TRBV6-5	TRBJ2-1	CASTTGYEQFF
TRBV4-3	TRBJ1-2	CASSQDSGLNYGYTF
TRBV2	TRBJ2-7	CASSDRVEGYNEQFF
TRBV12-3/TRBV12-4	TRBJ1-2	CASSFGQAYGYTF
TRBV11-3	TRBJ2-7	CASSLDFPVGETSYEQYF
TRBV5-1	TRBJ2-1	CASSWDPGQGLVNEQFF
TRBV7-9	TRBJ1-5	CASSSAPDRGPDQPQHF
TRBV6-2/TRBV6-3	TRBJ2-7	CASSYKDYLTYEQYF
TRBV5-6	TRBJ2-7	CASGTGRPYEQYF
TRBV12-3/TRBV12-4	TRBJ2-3	CASSLQGGEGRDTQYF
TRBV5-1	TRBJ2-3	CASSGTSGGPSTDTQYF
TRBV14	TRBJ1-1	CASSQGVTGVLSEAFF
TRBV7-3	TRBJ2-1	CASSSTSSYNEQFF
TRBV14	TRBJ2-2	CASSWIGVTGELFF
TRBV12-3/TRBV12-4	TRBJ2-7	CASSPGQGYEQYF
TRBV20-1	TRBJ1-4	CSAKDREFPNEKLFF
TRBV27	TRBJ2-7	CASMGWAGSYEQYF
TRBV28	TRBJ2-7	CASRGYGQYYEQYF
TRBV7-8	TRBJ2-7	CASSSRSTDTDEQYF
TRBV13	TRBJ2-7	CASSPSQGSFSYEQYF
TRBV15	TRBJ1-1	CATSREGTGEAFF
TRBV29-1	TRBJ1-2	CSVQGSQGFDYGYTF
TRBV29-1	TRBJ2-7	CSVEVWGPEQYF
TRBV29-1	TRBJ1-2	CSVDEGMDGYTF
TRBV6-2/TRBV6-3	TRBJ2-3	CASSSTELGTDTQYF
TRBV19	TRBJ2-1	CASSISASGRAIEQFF
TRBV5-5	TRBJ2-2	CASSSKNTSGEPPGELFF
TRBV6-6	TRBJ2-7	CASSYASEQYF
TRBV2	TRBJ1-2	CASSEAAGTPYGYTF
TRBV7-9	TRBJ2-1	CASSAPGGPLSYNEQFF
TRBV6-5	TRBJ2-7	CARTFSGGPTLLTYEQYF
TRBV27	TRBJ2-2	CASLGTSGELFF
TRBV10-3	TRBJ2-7	CAISEFKGYEQYF
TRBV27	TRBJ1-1	CASSSTDGREAFF